The sequence of this T cell receptor (beta chain) was determined in a study of cytomegalovirus exposure and HLA in healthy donors. The PCR ran on 60 Vbeta and 13 Jbeta primers. In the authors' workflow: In a later analysis, 75 million to 85 million unique TCR beta chains included roughly 11 million shared by two or more donors. Only in-frame clones appear in the TCRdb table, and some are missing; sequencing was by immunoSEQ multiplex PCR. Clone size and V and J calls were adopted from that table, with D and trimming inferred from the DNA. The sample has 150,000 to 200,000 clones, about three quarters seen once. Findings of the study overall: A later analysis reportedly identified an Asian-associated ancestry cluster as carrying fewer N-insertions than the roughly 700-donor mean.

The CDR3 spans 18 residues. Germline loops: CDR1 GTSNPN, CDR2 SVGIG (reference sequence). Turning to this clone: The target antigen is unknown.

The V and J genes are TRBV30 and TRBJ2-5; 7 bases line up with TRBD1. The last part of the DNA fits TRBJ2-7 better; the J call may be wrong. The clonotype comes from a man aged 25-40 years in good health and CMV-seropositive. Sequenced material: PBMCs. CDR3 region: CASRSPRDRPQSSYEQYF. The CDR3 nucleotides read TGTGCCTCGAGAAGCCCCCGGGACAGACCACAAAGCTCCTACGAGCAGTACTTC.